The source of this T cell receptor (beta chain) is a study of T cell repertoires in cytomegalovirus infection. The germline CDR1 and CDR2 sequences are SGHVS and FQNEAQ. The V end was cut by 0 bases, the J end by 7 bases, with 6 bases between. This CDR3 spans 12 amino acids. On this clonotype itself: Its antigen is unknown.

A single record per CDR3 protein comes from TCRdb applying MiXCR to the reads. The sample includes about 920,000 distinct CDR3 sequences, approximately 33% seen only once; the top ten take roughly an eighth. The TCR originated in a human donor in good health (CMV status not recorded). Some clones in this sample may be carry-over from other donors' samples. Specimen: cultured CD8+ T cells from PBMCs, collected from culture after CMV antigen stimulation. The chain carries TRBV7-8 and TRBJ1-1; no clear D gene. CDR3 nucleotides: TGTGCCAGCAGCTTAGCGACCGGTGAAGCTTTCTTT. Translated, it gives CASSLATGEAFF.